A single sample gave rise to the 4 T cell receptor gamma chains below, sequenced in a study of gamma-delta chains in newborns, infants, children. TCRdb redid the clone calls on the reads with CATT. The profile shows about 930 gamma-chain clones, around 64% of them singletons. The sequencing sample was made of blood. The receptors were gathered from a child who was a newborn, infant or young child, either healthy, febrile or measles-vaccinated (not recorded which).

Only a few counts were recorded for this clone. This sample also contains other DNA sequences that code for the same CDR3. The chain carries TRGV9 and TRGJP. Because TCRdb records no J gene, it was assigned here through a match of the DNA to germline. This CDR3 is 17 amino acids long. Per the germline V gene, CDR1 is GITISATS and CDR2 is ISYDGTV (reference sequence). After removal of 2 bases from V and 4 bases from J, the junction contained 5 bases not matched to a gene. CDR3 in DNA: TGTGCCTTGTGGGAGGGGAAACAAGAGTTGGGCAAAAAAATCAAGGTATTT. It codes for CALWEGKQELGKKIKVF.

Relative to its sample, this clone is hyperexpanded. This sample includes further DNA sequences coding for the same CDR3. The chain uses TRGV9 and TRGJP. Germline CDR1 is GITISATS and CDR2 is ISYDGTV (reference sequence). V lost 2 bases, J lost 5 bases, and 0 bases stayed unmatched. The CDR3 has 15 amino acids. Written as DNA, the CDR3 is TGTGCCTTGTGGGAGGAAGAGTTGGGCAAAAAAATCAAGGTATTT. Protein: CALWEEELGKKIKVF.

About this clone itself: Other nucleotide sequences from this sample produce the same CDR3. The chain uses TRGV9 and TRGJP. TCRdb does not report a J gene; here it was assigned by matching the DNA to germline references. This CDR3 is built from 17 residues. The germline V gene has CDR1 GITISATS and CDR2 ISYDGTV (reference sequence). V lost 2 bases to trimming and J lost 4 bases; unmatched junction nucleotides: 5. CDR3 sequence (DNA): TGTGCCTTGTGGGAGGGGGTTCAAGAGTTGGGCAAAAAAATCAAGGTATTT. This encodes CALWEGVQELGKKIKVF.

This clone qualifies as large. The chain carries TRGV9 and TRGJ1 or TRGJ2. The junction had 1 base not matched to a gene; V was cut back by 0 bases and J by 5 bases. Germline CDR1 is GITISATS and CDR2 is ISYDGTV (reference sequence). The CDR3 length is 12 residues. The CDR3 here is CALWEVHYKKLF. The DNA of the CDR3 is TGTGCCTTGTGGGAGGTGCATTATAAGAAACTCTTT.